These 26 T cell receptor beta chains originate from one sample sequenced in a study of shared clonotypes between healthy human individuals (dated by TCRdb to 2018 to 2020). The method behind the library was the immunoSEQ multiplex PCR assay. TCRdb retrieved this table from immuneACCESS and kept in-frame rearrangements only. Not all clones are present; in checked studies, unresolved V genes account for under half, and no reason is known for the remainder. For this sample the table gives about 2.4 million clones, of which around nine tenths were detected only once. The ten largest clonotypes hold over 0.12% of the sample. The sequencing input was naive CD4+ T cells sorted from blood. Reading the label with the study, this specimen's cell subset or site is: CD45RA+ positively selected. Receptors originate from a man aged 18 to 30 in good health.

The chain employs TRBV5-6 and TRBJ2-5; D is perhaps TRBD2 (6 bases). The V end was cut by 4 bases, the J end by 2 bases, with 15 bases between. CDR3 length: 15 residues. CDR1 and CDR2 (germline): SGHDT, YYEEEE. The CDR3: CASSKAPGLQETQYF. For the CDR3, the DNA is TGTGCCAGCAGCAAAGCTCCGGGACTTCAAGAGACCCAGTACTTC. The whole variable domain, remainder taken from reference TRBV5-6 and TRBJ2-5, is DAGVTQSPTHLIKTRGQQVTLRCSPKSGHDTVSWYQQALGQGPQFIFQYYEEEERQRGNFPDRFSGHQFPNYSSELNVNALLLGDSALYLCASSKAPGLQETQYFGPGTRLLVL.

The gene calls are TRBV6-5 and TRBJ2-7, with TRBD1 as a possible D gene (6 bases). The CDR3 totals 14 residues. V was cut by 5 bases and J by 6 bases, with 17 bases left in between. Germline V gives CDR1 MNHEY, CDR2 SVGAGI. The CDR3 sequence is CASSPRDTIFEQYF. In DNA form, the CDR3 reads TGTGCCAGCAGTCCCCGGGACACCATTTTCGAGCAGTACTTC.

This chain uses TRBV6-6 with TRBJ1-6; 8 nucleotides line up with TRBD1. After removal of 6 bases from V and 2 bases from J, the junction contained 3 bases not matched to a gene. The CDR3 contains 15 residues. Germline V gene lookup returns CDR1 MNHNY and CDR2 SVGAGI (reference sequence). CDR3 sequence: CASRDRGTYNSPLHF. As DNA, the CDR3 is TGTGCCAGCAGAGACAGGGGAACCTATAATTCACCCCTCCACTTT.

The V and J genes are TRBV11-2 and TRBJ2-5, with 9 positions matching TRBD1. The J call is in doubt because the DNA end fits TRBJ2-7 better. The CDR3 is made up of 14 amino acids. The V gene's germline CDR1 is SGHAT and CDR2 FQNNGV. The CDR3 loop is CASGTGTGPYEQYF. The CDR3, as DNA: TGTGCCAGCGGAACCGGGACAGGGCCCTACGAGCAGTACTTC.

V usage is TRBV6-5 and J usage is TRBJ1-2; possibly TRBD1 for D (5 bases). V lost 2 bases and J lost 4, with 11 bases in between. The CDR3 has 14 residues. Germline values: CDR1 MNHEY, CDR2 SVGAGI. CDR3 DNA: TGTGCCAGCAGTTACGGGGCTGAAACCTATGGCTACACCTTC. Translation: CASSYGAETYGYTF.

The V and J genes are TRBV7-9 and TRBJ1-1; D remains ambiguous. The germline CDR1 and CDR2 sequences are SEHNR and FQNEAQ (reference sequence). The CDR3 is made up of 12 amino acids. V was cut by 1 base and J by 11 bases, with 11 bases left in between. DNA of the CDR3: TGTGCCAGCAGCTTAGATAACTCCGCGGCTTTCTTT. This translates into CASSLDNSAAFF.

The chain links TRBV30 to TRBJ2-1; 9 nucleotides line up with TRBD2. V lost 0 bases, J lost 4 bases, and 4 bases stayed unmatched. CDR3 length: 15 amino acids. Germline-derived CDR1 and CDR2 are GTSNPN and SVGIG (reference sequence). CDR3 sequence: CAWSVGTSPYNEQFF. In nucleotides, the CDR3 is TGTGCCTGGAGTGTGGGGACTAGCCCGTACAATGAGCAGTTCTTC. Using reference TRBV30 and TRBJ2-1 for the parts outside the CDR3, the full variable domain is SQTIHQWPATLVQPVGSPLSLECTVEGTSNPNLYWYRQAAGRGLQLLFYSVGIGQISSEVPQNLSASRPQDRQFILSSKKLLLSDSGFYLCAWSVGTSPYNEQFFGPGTRLTVL.

The V gene is TRBV19, the J gene TRBJ1-4; D perhaps matches TRBD1 (6 bases). V lost 6 bases, J lost 8 bases, and 16 bases lay in between. CDR3 length: 14 amino acids. The germline CDR1 and CDR2 sequences are LNHDA and SQIVND (reference sequence). The CDR3 sequence is CASSPQGKAEKLFF. The DNA of the CDR3 is TGTGCCAGTAGCCCTCAGGGGAAGGCCGAAAAACTGTTTTTT.

This clone was seen only a few times. V and J are TRBV5-1 and TRBJ1-2; 8 bases map to TRBD1. From germline, CDR1 is SGHRS and CDR2 YFSETQ. J lost 12 bases, V lost 4 bases, and 8 bases had no gene match. The length of the CDR3 is 12 residues. The CDR3 DNA sequence: TGCGCCAGCAGCCTCGCAGGGGGCGGCGACACCTTC. Translating gives CASSLAGGGDTF. Variable domain in full (rest from reference TRBV5-1 and TRBJ1-2): KAGVTQTPRYLIKTRGQQVTLSCSPISGHRSVSWYQQTPGQGLQFLFEYFSETQRNKGNFPGRFSGRQFSNSRSEMNVSTLELGDSALYLCASSLAGGGDTFGSGTRLTVV.

The chain uses TRBV6-1 and TRBJ1-6; TRBD1 is a possible D gene (6 bases). This CDR3 contains 14 residues. V was pared by 6 bases and J by 6 bases, with 12 bases between. CDR1 is MNHNS, CDR2 SASEGT, per germline. CDR3: CASRAGHRNSPLHF. The CDR3 nucleotides read TGTGCCAGCAGAGCGGGACACCGTAATTCACCCCTCCACTTT.

For this clone: At the DNA level, this CDR3 is encoded by other sequences in the same sample as well. V and J are TRBV6-5 and TRBJ2-7, with 14 positions matching TRBD2. This CDR3 comprises 16 residues. The trim removed 2 bases at V and 4 bases at J, leaving 4 bases unmatched. Germline lookup yields CDR1 MNHEY and CDR2 SVGAGI. The CDR3 region is CASSYRGTSGSYEQYF. DNA for the CDR3: TGTGCCAGCAGTTACCGGGGGACTAGCGGGAGTTACGAGCAGTACTTC.

The CDR3 region has the DNA TGTGCCAGCAGTTCCCAGGGACAGGGGGCAACTCAGCCCCAGCATTTT. Its translation is CASSSQGQGATQPQHF. The chain couples TRBV28 to TRBJ1-5, with TRBD1 identical over 12 bases. The germline V gene encodes CDR1 MDHEN and CDR2 SYDVKM. Trimming removed 4 bases from V and 6 bases from J; junction bases left unmatched: 7. The CDR3 runs 16 residues.

This chain joins TRBV28 and TRBJ1-6, with 9 positions matching TRBD1. Per germline, CDR1 MDHEN and CDR2 SYDVKM. Unmatched junction bases numbered 6, after V lost 7 bases and J lost 5 bases. CDR3 length: 15 amino acids. The DNA for the CDR3 is TGTGCCAGCAAAGATAGACAGGGGGATAATTCACCCCTCCACTTT. Its translation: CASKDRQGDNSPLHF.

This clone was counted only a few times. The rearrangement joins TRBV30 to TRBJ1-4; D is unresolved. V shed 4 bases and J shed 7 bases, with 16 bases lying between them. This CDR3 contains 14 residues. The V gene's germline CDR1 is GTSNPN and CDR2 SVGIG (reference sequence). CDR3 protein: CAWNWAEGGEKLFF. The CDR3 nucleotides read TGTGCCTGGAATTGGGCAGAGGGAGGTGAAAAACTGTTTTTT.

This chain joins TRBV4-1 and TRBJ1-5, with unresolved D. V gave up 4 bases and J gave up 1 base, with 14 bases separating them. Germline V lookup: CDR1 MGHRA, CDR2 YSYEKL. The CDR3 loop spans 16 amino acids. Written as DNA, the CDR3 is TGCGCCAGCAGCCTTGAGGGCTACCCCAGCAATCAGCCCCAGCATTTT. Translation: CASSLEGYPSNQPQHF.

The chain is built from TRBV12-2 and TRBJ2-7; no check of the table's D call, TRBD2, against the DNA was made. TRBV12-2 is a listed pseudogene. The CDR3 has 15 residues. The CDR3 spells CASRWRDLTPYEQYF. DNA for the CDR3: TGTGCAAGTCGCTGGCGGGACTTAACCCCCTACGAGCAGTACTTC.

V is TRBV27 and J is TRBJ1-6, with a weak D call TRBD1 (5 bases). Trimming shortened V by 4 bases and J by 7 bases, and 11 bases separated the two germline ends. Germline CDR1 MNHEY, CDR2 SMNVEV (reference sequence). The length of the CDR3 is 14 residues. The CDR3 DNA follows: TGTGCCAGCAGTTCAGGGATGGGCAATTCACCCCTCCACTTT. It yields the protein CASSSGMGNSPLHF.

This chain connects TRBV6-1 to TRBJ2-2, with a possible D match to TRBD1 (5 bases). The V and J ends lost 7 bases and 7 bases respectively, with 19 bases between them. Per the germline V gene, CDR1 is MNHNS and CDR2 is SASEGT. The CDR3 totals 15 residues. The CDR3 DNA is TGTGCCAGCAAGTTGGCAGGGATACACGGCGGGGAGCTGTTTTTT. This sequence encodes CASKLAGIHGGELFF.

Concerning this clone: The same CDR3 is also encoded by other DNA sequences in this sample. V gene TRBV11-3 combines with J gene TRBJ2-3, with 7 bases aligning to TRBD2. CDR1 is SGHNT and CDR2 is YENEEA in the germline V gene. J was trimmed by 0 bases and V by 3 bases; bases with no gene match: 0. CDR3 length: 14 residues. Here the CDR3 reads CASSFSGSTDTQYF. Here the CDR3 DNA reads TGTGCCAGCAGCTTTAGCGGGAGCACAGATACGCAGTATTTT. Supplemented by reference TRBV11-3 and TRBJ2-3, the full variable domain reads EAGVVQSPRYKIIEKKQPVAFWCNPISGHNTLYWYLQNLGQGPELLIRYENEEAVDDSQLPKDRFSAERLKGVDSTLKIQPAELGDSAVYLCASSFSGSTDTQYFGPGTRLTVL.

The DNA of the CDR3 is TGCGCCAGCAGCCAAGATTTTCAAGGGCCGCATCAGCCCCAGCATTTT. Translating it yields CASSQDFQGPHQPQHF. The chain recombines TRBV4-3 with TRBJ1-5; D gene ambiguous. Germline V lookup: CDR1 LGHNA, CDR2 YSLEER. Trimming pared 0 bases from V and 5 bases from J, leaving 14 bases between. The CDR3 totals 16 residues.

The chain employs TRBV19 and TRBJ2-3, with D unresolved. Germline V gene sequence: CDR1 LNHDA, CDR2 SQIVND (reference sequence). V was pared by 6 bases and J by 0 bases, with 13 bases between. This CDR3 has 15 amino acids. CDR3 DNA sequence: TGTGCCAGTAGACCGGGCAGTCTAAGCACAGATACGCAGTATTTT. Its translation is CASRPGSLSTDTQYF.

The rearrangement joins TRBV4-1 to TRBJ2-5; D not certain. V lost 0 bases and J 10 bases, leaving 9 bases between the germline ends. The length of the CDR3 is 12 residues. Germline CDR1 reads MGHRA; CDR2 reads YSYEKL. Written as DNA, the CDR3 is TGCGCCAGCAGCCAAGATGTCGGAAGCCAGTACTTC. Its protein product is CASSQDVGSQYF.

This clone was detected once. The CDR3 here is CASSEGDRVNYGYTF. For the CDR3, the DNA is TGTGCCAGCAGCGAGGGAGACAGGGTTAACTATGGCTACACCTTC. The chain couples TRBV9 to TRBJ1-2, with TRBD1 matching over 7 bases. The CDR3 contains 15 residues. Germline assignment: CDR1 SGDLS and CDR2 YYNGEE. Unmatched junction bases numbered 6, after V lost 3 bases and J lost 1 base. Together with reference TRBV9 and TRBJ1-2, the CDR3 gives the full variable domain: DSGVTQTPKHLITATGQRVTLRCSPRSGDLSVYWYQQSLDQGLQFLIQYYNGEERAKGNILERFSAQQFPDLHSELNLSSLELGDSALYFCASSEGDRVNYGYTFGSGTRLTVV.

CDR3 in amino acids: CASSLGASIGYTF. The CDR3 DNA reads as TGTGCCAGCAGCTTAGGGGCGTCTATTGGCTACACCTTC. This chain connects TRBV7-2 to TRBJ1-2; D remains ambiguous. The germline V and J ends were trimmed by 1 base and 7 bases, with 10 bases remaining between them. From germline, CDR1 is SGHTA and CDR2 FQGNSA. The CDR3 contains 13 residues. The whole variable domain, remainder taken from reference TRBV7-2 and TRBJ1-2, is GAGVSQSPSNKVTEKGKDVELRCDPISGHTALYWYRQSLGQGLEFLIYFQGNSAPDKSGLPSDRFSAERTGGSVSTLTIQRTQQEDSAVYLCASSLGASIGYTFGSGTRLTVV.

This rearrangement joins TRBV12-2 to TRBJ2-7; the table names TRBD1, a call not compared with the DNA. TRBV12-2 is a pseudogene segment. This CDR3 has 17 amino acids. The DNA of the CDR3 is TGTGCAAGTCGCTTAGAAGTGGGACAGGGGCCTAGGTACGAGCAGTACTTC. Translated, it gives CASRLEVGQGPRYEQYF.

This clone occurred once. This sequence joins TRBV5-1 and TRBJ2-1, with TRBD1 identical over 9 bases. V lost 0 bases and J lost 5; bases outside the gene matches: 9. Per the germline V gene, CDR1 is SGHRS and CDR2 is YFSETQ. The CDR3 spans 17 residues. The CDR3 DNA is TGCGCCAGCAGCTTGGGCCCCGTCGGACAGGGGCACAATGAGCAGTTCTTC. Translated: CASSLGPVGQGHNEQFF.